The present entry profiles one T cell receptor (beta chain) with its context. This sample is drawn from a study of CD8+ T cells in alopecia areata. Study-level background: Percent of scalp involved defined treated patients' severity scores.

Treatment indicated: oral pan-JAK inhibitor, 5-10 mg twice daily. V was clipped by 1 base and J by 2 bases, with 8 bases between them. Germline V lookup: CDR1 SGHVS, CDR2 FQNEAQ. This CDR3 comprises 14 residues. Sequencing used cDNA as its template, made by extracting RNA and reverse transcribing it. TCRdb's table, derived via immunoSEQ multiplex PCR, lists solely in-frame clones and lacks some. The sample has about 260,000 clones; about 60% are singletons. This TCR was recovered from a human donor with alopecia areata. The starting material was CD4+ T cells sorted from blood, obtained around week 54, from a patient treated with tofacitinib. This sequence joins TRBV7-8 and TRBJ1-2, with D uncertain. The CDR3 protein is CASSLGGANYGYTF. The CDR3 bases are TGTGCCAGCAGCTTAGGGGGAGCCAACTATGGCTACACCTTC.